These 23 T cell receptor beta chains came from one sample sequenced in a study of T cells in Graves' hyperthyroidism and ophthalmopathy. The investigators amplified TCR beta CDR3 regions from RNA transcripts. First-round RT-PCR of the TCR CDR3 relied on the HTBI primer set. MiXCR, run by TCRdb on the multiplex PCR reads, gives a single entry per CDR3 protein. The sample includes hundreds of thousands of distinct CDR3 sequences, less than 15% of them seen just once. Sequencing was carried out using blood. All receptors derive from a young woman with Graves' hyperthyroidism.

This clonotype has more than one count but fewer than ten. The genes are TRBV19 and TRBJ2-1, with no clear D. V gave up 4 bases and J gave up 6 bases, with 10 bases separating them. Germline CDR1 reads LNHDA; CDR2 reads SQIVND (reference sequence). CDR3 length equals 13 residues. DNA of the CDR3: TGTGCCAGTAGTACTCTGCCAATCAATGAGCAGTTCTTC. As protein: CASSTLPINEQFF.

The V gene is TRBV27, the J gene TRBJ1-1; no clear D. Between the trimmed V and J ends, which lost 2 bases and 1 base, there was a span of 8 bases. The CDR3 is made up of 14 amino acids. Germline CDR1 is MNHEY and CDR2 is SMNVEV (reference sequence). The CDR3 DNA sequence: TGTGCCAGCAGTTTAAAGTGGTCGAACACTGAAGCTTTCTTT. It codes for CASSLKWSNTEAFF.

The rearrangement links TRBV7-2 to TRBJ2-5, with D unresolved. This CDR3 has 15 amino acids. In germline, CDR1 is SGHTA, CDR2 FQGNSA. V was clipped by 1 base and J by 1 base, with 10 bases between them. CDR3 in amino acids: CASSLEQALQETQYF. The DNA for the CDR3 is TGTGCCAGCAGCTTAGAGCAAGCTCTCCAAGAGACCCAGTACTTC.

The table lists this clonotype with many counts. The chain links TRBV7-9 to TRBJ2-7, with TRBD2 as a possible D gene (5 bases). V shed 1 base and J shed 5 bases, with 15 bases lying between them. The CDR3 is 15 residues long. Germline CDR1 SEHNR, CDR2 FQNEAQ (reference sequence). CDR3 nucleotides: TGTGCCAGCAGCTTAGGCGTGGGAGTAAAGGACGAGCAGTACTTC. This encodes CASSLGVGVKDEQYF.

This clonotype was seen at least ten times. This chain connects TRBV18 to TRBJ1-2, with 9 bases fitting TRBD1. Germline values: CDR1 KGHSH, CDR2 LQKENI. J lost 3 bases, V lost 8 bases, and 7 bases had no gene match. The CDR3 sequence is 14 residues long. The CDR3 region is CASAQGALDYGYTF. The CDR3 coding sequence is TGTGCCAGCGCACAGGGGGCTCTCGACTATGGCTACACCTTC.

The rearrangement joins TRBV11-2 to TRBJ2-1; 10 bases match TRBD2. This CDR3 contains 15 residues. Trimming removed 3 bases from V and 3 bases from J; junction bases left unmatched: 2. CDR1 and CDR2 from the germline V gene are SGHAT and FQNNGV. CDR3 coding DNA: TGTGCCAGCAGCTTGACTAGCGGGTTCTACAATGAGCAGTTCTTC. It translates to CASSLTSGFYNEQFF. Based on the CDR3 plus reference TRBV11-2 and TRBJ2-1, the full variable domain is EAGVAQSPRYKIIEKRQSVAFWCNPISGHATLYWYQQILGQGPKLLIQFQNNGVVDDSQLPKDRFSAERLKGVDSTLKIQPAKLEDSAVYLCASSLTSGFYNEQFFGPGTRLTVL.

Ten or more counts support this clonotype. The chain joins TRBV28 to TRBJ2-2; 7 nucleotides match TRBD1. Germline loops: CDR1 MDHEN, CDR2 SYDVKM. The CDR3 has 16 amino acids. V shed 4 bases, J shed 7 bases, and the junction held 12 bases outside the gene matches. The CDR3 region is CASSSLDRVMLGELFF. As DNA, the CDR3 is TGTGCCAGCAGTTCGCTTGACAGGGTGATGCTCGGGGAGCTGTTTTTT.

CDR3 sequence (DNA): TGTGCCAGCAGCCAAGAGGTCGGGAGCTTCTCCTACGAGCAGTACTTC. It yields the protein CASSQEVGSFSYEQYF. J is TRBJ2-7 and V is TRBV14, with D tentatively TRBD2 (6 bases). The CDR3 is 16 amino acids. CDR1 is SGHDN, CDR2 FVKESK, per germline. Trimming stripped 0 bases from V and 0 bases from J, with 12 bases between.

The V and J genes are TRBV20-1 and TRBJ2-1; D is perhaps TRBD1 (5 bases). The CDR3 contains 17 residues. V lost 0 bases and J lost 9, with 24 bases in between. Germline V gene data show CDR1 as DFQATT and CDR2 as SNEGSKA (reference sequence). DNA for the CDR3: TGCAGTGCTAGAGATCAGCAGGGTTCGGCATCAATACTTGAGCAGTTCTTC. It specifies CSARDQQGSASILEQFF.

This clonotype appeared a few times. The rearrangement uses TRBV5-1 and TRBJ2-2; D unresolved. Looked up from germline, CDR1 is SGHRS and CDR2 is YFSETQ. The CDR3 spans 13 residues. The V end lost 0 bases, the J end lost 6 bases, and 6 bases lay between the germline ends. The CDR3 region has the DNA TGCGCCAGCAGCTTGGAGGTGGCCGGGGAGCTGTTTTTT. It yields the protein CASSLEVAGELFF.

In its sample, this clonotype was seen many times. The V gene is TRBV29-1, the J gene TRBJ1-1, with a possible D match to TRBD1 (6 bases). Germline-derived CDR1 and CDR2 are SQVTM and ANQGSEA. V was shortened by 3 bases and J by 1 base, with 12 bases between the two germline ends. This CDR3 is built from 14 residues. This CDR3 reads CSVERGAGNTEAFF. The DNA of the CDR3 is TGCAGCGTTGAGAGGGGGGCAGGGAACACTGAAGCTTTCTTT.

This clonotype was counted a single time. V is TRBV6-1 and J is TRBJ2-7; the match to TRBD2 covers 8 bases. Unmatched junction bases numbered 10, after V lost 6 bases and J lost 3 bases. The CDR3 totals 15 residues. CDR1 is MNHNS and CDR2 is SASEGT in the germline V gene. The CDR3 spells CASSPRGGRNYEQYF. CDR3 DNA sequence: TGTGCCAGCAGCCCCCGGGGGGGTAGGAACTACGAGCAGTACTTC.

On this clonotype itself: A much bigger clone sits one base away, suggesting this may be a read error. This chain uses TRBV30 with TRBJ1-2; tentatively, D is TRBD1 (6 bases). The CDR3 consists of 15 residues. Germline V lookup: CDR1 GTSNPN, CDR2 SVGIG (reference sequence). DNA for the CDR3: TGTGCCTGGAGTGCCATGGGGGGCACTAACTATGTCTACACCTTC. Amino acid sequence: CAWSAMGGTNYVYTF.

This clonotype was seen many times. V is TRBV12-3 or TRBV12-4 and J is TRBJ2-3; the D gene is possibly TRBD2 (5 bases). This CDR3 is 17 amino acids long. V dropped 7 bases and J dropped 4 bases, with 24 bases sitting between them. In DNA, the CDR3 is TGTGCCAGCACCTTCAAAGGGCTAGTTTGGCGGGCAGATACGCAGTATTTT. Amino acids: CASTFKGLVWRADTQYF.

The CDR3 protein is CASSLPKGKGDYGYTF. The CDR3 nucleotides are TGTGCCAGCAGCTTACCAAAAGGGAAAGGGGACTATGGCTACACCTTC. The gene calls are TRBV7-6 and TRBJ1-2; maybe TRBD1 (5 bases). CDR3 size: 16 residues. The germline V and J ends were trimmed by 2 bases and 3 bases, with 16 bases remaining between them. Per germline, CDR1 SGHVS and CDR2 FNYEAQ.

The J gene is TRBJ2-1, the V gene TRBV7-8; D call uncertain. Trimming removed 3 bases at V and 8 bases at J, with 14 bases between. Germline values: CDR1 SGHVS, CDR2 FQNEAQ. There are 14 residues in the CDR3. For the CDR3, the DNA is TGTGCCAGCAGCTTGACCACTCTCCAGGATGAGCAGTTCTTC. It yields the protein CASSLTTLQDEQFF.

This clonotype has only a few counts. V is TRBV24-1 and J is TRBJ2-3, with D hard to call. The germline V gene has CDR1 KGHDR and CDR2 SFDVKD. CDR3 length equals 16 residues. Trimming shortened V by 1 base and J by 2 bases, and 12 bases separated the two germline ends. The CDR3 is CATSDFSSTFTDTQYF. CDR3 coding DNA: TGTGCCACCAGTGATTTTAGCTCAACATTCACAGATACGCAGTATTTT.

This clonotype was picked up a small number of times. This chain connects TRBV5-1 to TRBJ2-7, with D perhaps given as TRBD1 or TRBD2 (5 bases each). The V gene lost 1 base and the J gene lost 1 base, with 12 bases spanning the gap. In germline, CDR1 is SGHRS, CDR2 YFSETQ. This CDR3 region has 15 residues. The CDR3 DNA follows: TGCGCCAGCAGCTTGAATGGGGGATCATCCTACGAGCAGTACTTC. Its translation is CASSLNGGSSYEQYF.

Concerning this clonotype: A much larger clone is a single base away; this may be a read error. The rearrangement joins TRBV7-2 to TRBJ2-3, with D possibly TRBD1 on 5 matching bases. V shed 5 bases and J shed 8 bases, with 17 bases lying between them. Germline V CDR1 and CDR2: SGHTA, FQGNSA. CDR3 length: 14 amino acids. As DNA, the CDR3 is TGTGCCAGCAGCCCTTTCGCAGGGCTAAGTACGCAGTATTTT. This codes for CASSPFAGLSTQYF.

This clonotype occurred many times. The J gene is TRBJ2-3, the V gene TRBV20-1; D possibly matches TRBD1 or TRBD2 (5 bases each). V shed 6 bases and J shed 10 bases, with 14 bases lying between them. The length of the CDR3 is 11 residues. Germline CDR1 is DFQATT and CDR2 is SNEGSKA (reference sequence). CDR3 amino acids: CSARLGGAQYF. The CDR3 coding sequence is TGCAGTGCGAGACTTGGGGGTGCGCAGTATTTT.

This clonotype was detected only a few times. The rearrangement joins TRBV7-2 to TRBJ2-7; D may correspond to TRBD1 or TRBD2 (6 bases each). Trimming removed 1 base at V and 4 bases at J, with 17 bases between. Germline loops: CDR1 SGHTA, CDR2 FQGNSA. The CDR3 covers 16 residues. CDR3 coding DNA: TGTGCCAGCAGCTTAGGTAGCGCCGGGGGCGGATACGAGCAGTACTTC. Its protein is CASSLGSAGGGYEQYF.

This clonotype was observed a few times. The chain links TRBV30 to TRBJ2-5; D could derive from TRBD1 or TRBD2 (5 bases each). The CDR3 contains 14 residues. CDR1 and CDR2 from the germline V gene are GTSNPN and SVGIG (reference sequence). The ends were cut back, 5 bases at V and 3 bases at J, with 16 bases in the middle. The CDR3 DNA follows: TGTGCCTGGGCCCCCGGGACCCAAAAAGAGACCCAGTACTTC. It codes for CAWAPGTQKETQYF.

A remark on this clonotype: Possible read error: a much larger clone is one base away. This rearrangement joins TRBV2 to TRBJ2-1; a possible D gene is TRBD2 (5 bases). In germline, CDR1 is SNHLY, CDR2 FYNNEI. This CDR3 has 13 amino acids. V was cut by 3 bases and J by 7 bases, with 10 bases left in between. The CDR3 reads CASSEEELNEQFF. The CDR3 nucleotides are TGTGCCAGCAGTGAGGAGGAGTTAAATGAGCAGTTCTTC. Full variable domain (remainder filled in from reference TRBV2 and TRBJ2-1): EPEVTQTPSHQVTQMGQEVILRCVPISNHLYFYWYRQILGQKVEFLVSFYNNEISEKSEIFDDQFSVERPDGSNFTLKIRSTKLEDSAMYFCASSEEELNEQFFGPGTRLTVL.